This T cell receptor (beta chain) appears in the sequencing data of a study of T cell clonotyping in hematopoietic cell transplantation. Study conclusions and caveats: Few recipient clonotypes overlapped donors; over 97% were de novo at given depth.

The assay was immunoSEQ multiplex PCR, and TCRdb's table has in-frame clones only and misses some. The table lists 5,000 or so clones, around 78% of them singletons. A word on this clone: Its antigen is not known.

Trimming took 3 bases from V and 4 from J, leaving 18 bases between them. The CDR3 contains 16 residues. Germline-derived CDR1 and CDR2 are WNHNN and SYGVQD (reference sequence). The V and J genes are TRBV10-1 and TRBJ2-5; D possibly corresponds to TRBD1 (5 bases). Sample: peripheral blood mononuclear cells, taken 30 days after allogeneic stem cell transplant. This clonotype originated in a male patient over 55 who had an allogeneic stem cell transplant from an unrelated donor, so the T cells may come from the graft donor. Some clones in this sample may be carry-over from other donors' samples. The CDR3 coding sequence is TGCGCCAGCAGTGATCCCTCTGTAGGGGCAGGAGAGACCCAGTACTTC. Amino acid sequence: CASSDPSVGAGETQYF.